The present T cell receptor beta chain was sequenced within a study of T cells in Graves' hyperthyroidism and ophthalmopathy. Hyperthyroidism of Graves' type that showed no ophthalmopathy progression within 18 months was stable. This clonotype was seen more than once but under ten times. The source material, RNA transcripts, was used to amplify TCR beta CDR3 regions. The TCR CDR3 first-round RT-PCR relied on the HTBI primer set. MiXCR, applied by TCRdb to the multiplex PCR reads, yields one record per CDR3 protein. The sample carries hundreds of thousands of distinct CDR3 sequences, approximately 15% recorded once. CDR1 LNHNV and CDR2 YYDKDF come from the germline V gene (reference sequence). The CDR3 runs 14 residues. Germline trimming cut 6 bases from V and 7 bases from J; bases unmatched to any gene: 6.

Specimen: blood. The genes are TRBV15 and TRBJ1-2, with TRBD1 matching 12 bases. This TCR was sampled from a woman aged 18-29 years with Graves' hyperthyroidism. The CDR3 DNA follows: TGTGCCACCAGAAAGGGACAGGGGGCTGTTGGCTACACCTTC. This translates into CATRKGQGAVGYTF. Looking up the rest from reference TRBV15 and TRBJ1-2 gives the full variable domain: DAMVIQNPRYQVTQFGKPVTLSCSQTLNHNVMYWYQQKSSQAPKLLFHYYDKDFNNEADTPDNFQSRRPNTSFCFLDIRSPGLGDTAMYLCATRKGQGAVGYTFGSGTRLTVV.